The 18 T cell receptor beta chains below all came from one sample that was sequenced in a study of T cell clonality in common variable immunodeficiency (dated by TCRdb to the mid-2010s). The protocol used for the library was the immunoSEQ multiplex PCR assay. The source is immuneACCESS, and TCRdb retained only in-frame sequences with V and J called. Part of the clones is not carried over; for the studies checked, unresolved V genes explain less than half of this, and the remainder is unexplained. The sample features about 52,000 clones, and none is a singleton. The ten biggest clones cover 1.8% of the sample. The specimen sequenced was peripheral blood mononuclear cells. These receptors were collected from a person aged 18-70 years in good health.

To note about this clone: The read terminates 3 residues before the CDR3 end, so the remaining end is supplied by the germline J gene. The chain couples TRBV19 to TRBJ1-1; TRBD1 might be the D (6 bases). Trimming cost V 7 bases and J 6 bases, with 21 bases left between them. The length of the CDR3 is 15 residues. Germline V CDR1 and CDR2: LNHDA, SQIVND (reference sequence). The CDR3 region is CASKGVYRLFSEAFF. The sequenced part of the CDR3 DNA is TGTGCCAGTAAGGGGGTATATCGGCTGTTCTCTGAA.

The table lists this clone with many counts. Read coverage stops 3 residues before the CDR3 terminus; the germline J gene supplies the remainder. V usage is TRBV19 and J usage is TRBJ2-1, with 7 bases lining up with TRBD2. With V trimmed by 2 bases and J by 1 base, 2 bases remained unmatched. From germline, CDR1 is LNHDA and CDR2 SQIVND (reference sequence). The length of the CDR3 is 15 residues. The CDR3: CASSILAASYNEQFF. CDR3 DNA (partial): TGTGCCAGTAGTATACTAGCGGCATCCTACAATGAG.

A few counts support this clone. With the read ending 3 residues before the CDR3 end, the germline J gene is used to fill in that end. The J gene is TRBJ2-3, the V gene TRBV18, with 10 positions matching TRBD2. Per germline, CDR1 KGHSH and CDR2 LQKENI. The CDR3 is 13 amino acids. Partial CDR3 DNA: TGTGCCAGCTCACCTGGACTAGCGGAGACG. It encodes CASSPGLAET. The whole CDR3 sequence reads CASSPGLAETQYF. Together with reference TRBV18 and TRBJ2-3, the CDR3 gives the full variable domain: NAGVMQNPRHLVRRRGQEARLRCSPMKGHSHVYWYRQLPEEGLKFMVYLQKENIIDESGMPKERFSAEFPKEGPSILRIQQVVRGDSAAYFCASSPGLAETQYFGPGTRLTVL.

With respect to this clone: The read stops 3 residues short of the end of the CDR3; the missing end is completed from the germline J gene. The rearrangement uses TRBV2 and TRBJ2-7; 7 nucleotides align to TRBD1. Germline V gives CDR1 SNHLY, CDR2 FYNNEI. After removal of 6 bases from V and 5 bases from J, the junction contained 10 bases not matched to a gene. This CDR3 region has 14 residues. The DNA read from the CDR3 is TGTGCCAGCAGGGCCCGACAGGGCGGCCACGAG. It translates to CASRARQGGHE. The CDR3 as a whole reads CASRARQGGHEQYF.

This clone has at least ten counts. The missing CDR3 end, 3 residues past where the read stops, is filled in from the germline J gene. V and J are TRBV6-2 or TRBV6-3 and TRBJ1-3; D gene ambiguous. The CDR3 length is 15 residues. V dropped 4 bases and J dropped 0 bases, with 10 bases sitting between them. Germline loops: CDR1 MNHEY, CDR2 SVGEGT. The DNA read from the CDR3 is TGTGCCAGCAGTTCCGACGGGTACTCTGGAAACACC. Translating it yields CASSSDGYSGNT. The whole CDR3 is CASSSDGYSGNTIYF.

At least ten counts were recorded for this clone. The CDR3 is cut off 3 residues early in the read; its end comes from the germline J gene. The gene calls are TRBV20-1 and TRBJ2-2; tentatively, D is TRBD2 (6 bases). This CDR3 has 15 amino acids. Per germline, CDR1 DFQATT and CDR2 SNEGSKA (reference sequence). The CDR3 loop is CSANQGAGQQEKLFF. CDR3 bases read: TGCAGTGCTAACCAGGGCGCGGGGCAACAGGAAAAG.

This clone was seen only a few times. The CDR3 region is CSAEGGSKGYEQYF. The sequenced CDR3 bases are TGCAGTGCCGAAGGCGGCAGTAAAGGCTACGAG. The chain couples TRBV20-1 to TRBJ2-7; D gene ambiguous. The read finishes 3 residues shy of the CDR3 end, and the germline J gene is used to complete it. This CDR3 region has 14 residues. V lost 6 bases to trimming and J lost 3 bases, with 18 bases between them. The germline gives CDR1 DFQATT, CDR2 SNEGSKA (reference sequence).

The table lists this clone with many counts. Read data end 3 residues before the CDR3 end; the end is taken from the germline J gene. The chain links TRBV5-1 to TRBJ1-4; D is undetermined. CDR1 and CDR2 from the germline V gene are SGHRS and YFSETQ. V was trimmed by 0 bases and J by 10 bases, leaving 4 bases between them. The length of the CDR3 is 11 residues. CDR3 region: CASSLAGKLFF. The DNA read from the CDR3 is TGCGCCAGCAGCTTGGCCGGAAAA.

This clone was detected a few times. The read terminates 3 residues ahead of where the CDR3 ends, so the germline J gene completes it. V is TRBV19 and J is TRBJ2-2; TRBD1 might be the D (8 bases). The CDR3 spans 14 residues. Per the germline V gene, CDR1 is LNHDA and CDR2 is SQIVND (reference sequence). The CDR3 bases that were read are TGTGCCAGTAGTCCACAGGGGGGGAATTCACCG. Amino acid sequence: CASSPQGGNSP. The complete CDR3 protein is CASSPQGGNSPLFF.

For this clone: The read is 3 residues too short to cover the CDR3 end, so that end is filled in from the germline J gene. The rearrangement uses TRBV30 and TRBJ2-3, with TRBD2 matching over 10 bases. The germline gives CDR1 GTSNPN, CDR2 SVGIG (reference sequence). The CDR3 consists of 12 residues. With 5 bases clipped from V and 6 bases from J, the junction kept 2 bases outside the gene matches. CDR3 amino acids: CAWEREGDTQYF. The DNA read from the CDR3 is TGTGCCTGGGAGCGGGAGGGGGATACG.

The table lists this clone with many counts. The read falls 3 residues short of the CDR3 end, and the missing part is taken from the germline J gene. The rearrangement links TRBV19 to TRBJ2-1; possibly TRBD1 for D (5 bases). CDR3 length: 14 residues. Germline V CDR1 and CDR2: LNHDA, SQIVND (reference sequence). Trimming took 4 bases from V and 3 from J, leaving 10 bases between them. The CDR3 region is CASSTERGYNEQFF. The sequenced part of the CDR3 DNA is TGTGCCAGTAGTACAGAAAGGGGCTACAATGAG.

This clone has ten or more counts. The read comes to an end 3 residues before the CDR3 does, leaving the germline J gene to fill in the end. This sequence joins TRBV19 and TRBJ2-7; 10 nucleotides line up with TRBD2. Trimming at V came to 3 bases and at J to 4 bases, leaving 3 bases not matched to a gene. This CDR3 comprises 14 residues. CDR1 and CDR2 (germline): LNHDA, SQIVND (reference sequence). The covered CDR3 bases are TGTGCCAGTAGTATTCGAGCGGGAGGGTACGAG. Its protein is CASSIRAGGYE. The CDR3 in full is CASSIRAGGYEQYF. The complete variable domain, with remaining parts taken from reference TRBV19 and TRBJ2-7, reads DGGITQSPKYLFRKEGQNVTLSCEQNLNHDAMYWYRQDPGQGLRLIYYSQIVNDFQKGDIAEGYSVSREKKESFPLTVTSAQKNPTAFYLCASSIRAGGYEQYFGPGTRLTVT.

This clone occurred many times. CDR3 bases read: TGTGCCAGCAGTGAGGACAGGGCCGTGTACAATGAG. The encoded protein is CASSEDRAVYNE. The CDR3, in full, reads CASSEDRAVYNEQFF. This sequence joins TRBV6-2 or TRBV6-3 and TRBJ2-1, with 8 bases that match TRBD1. The read falls 3 residues short of the CDR3 end, and the missing part is taken from the germline J gene. Germline CDR1 MNHEY, CDR2 SVGEGT. J gave up 4 bases and V 5 bases, and 7 bases lay outside the gene matches. This CDR3 is built from 15 residues.

CDR3 DNA, as far as it was read: TGTGCCAGTAGAATTAAAGCCGGGACAGATAATTCACCA. Translated, it gives CASRIKAGTDNSP. The CDR3, in full, reads CASRIKAGTDNSPLFF. This chain connects TRBV19 to TRBJ1-4; 7 positions match TRBD1. The CDR3 end falls 3 residues outside the read, so it is completed with the germline J gene. Germline assignment: CDR1 LNHDA and CDR2 SQIVND (reference sequence). This CDR3 contains 16 residues.

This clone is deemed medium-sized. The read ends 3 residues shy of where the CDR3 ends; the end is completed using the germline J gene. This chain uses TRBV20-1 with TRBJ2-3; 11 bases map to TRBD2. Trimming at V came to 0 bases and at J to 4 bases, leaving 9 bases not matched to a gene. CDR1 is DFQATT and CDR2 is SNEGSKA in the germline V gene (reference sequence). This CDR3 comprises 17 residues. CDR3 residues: CSARDQTSGRVSDTQYF. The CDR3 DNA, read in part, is TGCAGTGCTAGAGACCAAACTAGCGGGAGAGTATCAGATACG.

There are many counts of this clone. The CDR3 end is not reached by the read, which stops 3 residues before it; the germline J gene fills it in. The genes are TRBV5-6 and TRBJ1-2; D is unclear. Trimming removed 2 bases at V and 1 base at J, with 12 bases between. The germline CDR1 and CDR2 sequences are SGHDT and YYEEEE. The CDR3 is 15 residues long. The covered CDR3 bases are TGTGCCAGCAGCTTTCGTACAGCCGATAACTATGGC. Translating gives CASSFRTADNYG. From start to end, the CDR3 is CASSFRTADNYGYTF.

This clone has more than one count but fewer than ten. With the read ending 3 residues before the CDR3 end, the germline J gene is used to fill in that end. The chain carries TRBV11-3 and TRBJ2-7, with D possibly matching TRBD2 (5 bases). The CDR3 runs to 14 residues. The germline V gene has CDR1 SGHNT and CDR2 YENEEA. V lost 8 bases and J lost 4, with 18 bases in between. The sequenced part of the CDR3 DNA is TGTGCCAGCGGCCAGCGAAGCGGCGCATACGAG. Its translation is CASGQRSGAYE. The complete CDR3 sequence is CASGQRSGAYEQYF. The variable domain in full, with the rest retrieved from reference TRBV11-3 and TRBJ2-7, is EAGVVQSPRYKIIEKKQPVAFWCNPISGHNTLYWYLQNLGQGPELLIRYENEEAVDDSQLPKDRFSAERLKGVDSTLKIQPAELGDSAVYLCASGQRSGAYEQYFGPGTRLTVT.

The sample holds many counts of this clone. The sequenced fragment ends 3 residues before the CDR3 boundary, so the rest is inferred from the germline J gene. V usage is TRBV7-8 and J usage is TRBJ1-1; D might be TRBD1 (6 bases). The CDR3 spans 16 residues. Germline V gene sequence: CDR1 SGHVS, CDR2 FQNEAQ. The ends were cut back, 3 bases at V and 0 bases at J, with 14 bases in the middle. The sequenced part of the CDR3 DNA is TGTGCCAGCAGCTTTAATTTGGACAGCATGAACACTGAA. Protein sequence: CASSFNLDSMNTE. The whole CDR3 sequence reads CASSFNLDSMNTEAFF.